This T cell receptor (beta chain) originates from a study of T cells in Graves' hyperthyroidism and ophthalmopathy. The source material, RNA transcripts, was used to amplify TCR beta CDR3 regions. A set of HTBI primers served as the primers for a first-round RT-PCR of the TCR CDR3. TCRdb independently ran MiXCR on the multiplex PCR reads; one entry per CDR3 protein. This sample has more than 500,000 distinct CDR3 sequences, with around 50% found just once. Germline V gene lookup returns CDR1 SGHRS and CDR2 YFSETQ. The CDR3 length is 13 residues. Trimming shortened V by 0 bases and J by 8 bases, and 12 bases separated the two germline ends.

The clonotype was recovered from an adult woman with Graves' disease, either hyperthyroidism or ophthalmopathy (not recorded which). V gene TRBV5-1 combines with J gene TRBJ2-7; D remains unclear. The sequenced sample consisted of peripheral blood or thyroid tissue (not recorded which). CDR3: CASSLDAFPKQYF. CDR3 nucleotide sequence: TGCGCCAGCAGCTTGGACGCTTTCCCAAAGCAGTACTTC.